A selection of T cell receptor beta chains follows, all from one sample in a study of blood T cell repertoires in COVID-19. The method was immunoSEQ multiplex PCR; TCRdb's version includes in-frame clones alone and lacks a portion of them. The data show some 70,000 clones, around 85% seen once. The sample comprised peripheral blood. The receptors were gathered from a woman aged 45-65 years with acute or convalescent COVID-19. The CDR3 runs from the conserved cysteine through the conserved F or W. The D gene is left open where the match is weak. Some rows mark clone size as missing; the rest say once, few, many or name a class of expanded clone.

D,V,J,size,CDR3
TRBD2,TRBV4-2,TRBJ2-7,few,CASSQVVAGGSYEQYF
TRBD1,TRBV6-4,TRBJ1-2,.,CASSDPPLERYVEDRGRSYGYTF
.,TRBV28,TRBJ2-3,once,CASSPLEVSTDTQYF
.,TRBV18,TRBJ1-1,.,CASSPVDLSTGDTEAFF
TRBD2,TRBV27,TRBJ2-1,once,CASSPASGRANGNEQFF
.,TRBV15,TRBJ1-1,.,CATSRGKDSMNTEAFF
.,TRBV5-4,TRBJ1-1,.,CASSLTLNTEAFF
.,TRBV28,TRBJ1-5,once,CASSFNVLSGNQPQHF
.,TRBV4-1,TRBJ1-1,once,CASSRPSGPEAFF
.,TRBV7-7,TRBJ2-1,.,CASSPGRGTYNEQFF
.,TRBV18,TRBJ1-3,.,CASSPKTGVFGNTIYF
TRBD2,TRBV2,TRBJ2-7,.,CASSDATGGYEQYF
.,TRBV5-1,TRBJ2-2,.,CASRSGVGTGELFF
TRBD2,TRBV28,TRBJ2-3,.,CASRLGTTDTQYF
.,TRBV2,TRBJ1-1,once,CASRKGREGNTEAFF
.,TRBV7-9,TRBJ2-1,.,CASSLTSEQFF
.,TRBV18,TRBJ1-2,.,CASSPTGDYGYTF
.,TRBV4-2,TRBJ2-3,.,CASSLGGTEDTQYF
.,TRBV18,TRBJ2-1,.,CASSPQGQGGNEQFF
.,TRBV6-5,TRBJ2-1,.,CATLQGIGNEQFF
TRBD2,TRBV28,TRBJ2-3,.,CASSFPSSGRFPDTQYF
.,TRBV7-2,TRBJ2-7,.,CASIPSAPSYEQYF
.,TRBV6-5,TRBJ2-5,.,CASSYSHSQETQYF
TRBD1,TRBV6-6,TRBJ1-1,once,CASSAQGANTEAFF
.,TRBV12-3/TRBV12-4,TRBJ1-2,once,CASSLGDNFGYTF
.,TRBV25-1,TRBJ2-1,few,CASSESGDYNEQFF
.,TRBV7-2,TRBJ1-1,.,CASSLDLGNTEAFF
.,TRBV19,TRBJ1-5,.,CASSTTTSQPQHF
.,TRBV7-9,TRBJ1-2,.,CASSLDWSGYTF
TRBD1,TRBV7-2,TRBJ1-2,.,CASSLRSGQDYGYTF
.,TRBV10-3,TRBJ1-2,.,CAISGSRGLDGYTF
.,TRBV15,TRBJ2-7,.,CATSSSDRPEQYF
.,TRBV11-2,TRBJ2-1,.,CASSPPGTRGYEQFF
TRBD1,TRBV29-1,TRBJ2-7,.,CSVAHPETGGEQYF
.,TRBV30,TRBJ2-5,.,CAVLREGSETQYF
TRBD2,TRBV7-6,TRBJ2-5,.,CASSLALAGGETQYF
TRBD2,TRBV19,TRBJ2-1,few,CASSTIAGVLTNEQFF
TRBD1,TRBV3-1/TRBV3-2,TRBJ2-1,.,CASSQDSFGGQGVNEQFF
.,TRBV5-4,TRBJ2-7,few,CASSSRQGSYEQYF
.,TRBV21-1,TRBJ2-1,.,CASSKGGQRPYNEQFF
.,TRBV7-9,TRBJ1-6,.,CASSRYNSPLHF
.,TRBV30,TRBJ1-1,.,CALRPRNTEAFF
TRBD2,TRBV27,TRBJ2-3,.,CASSSRGWGSEADTQYF
TRBD1,TRBV6-1,TRBJ1-3,.,CASSEKYWDSSGNTIYF